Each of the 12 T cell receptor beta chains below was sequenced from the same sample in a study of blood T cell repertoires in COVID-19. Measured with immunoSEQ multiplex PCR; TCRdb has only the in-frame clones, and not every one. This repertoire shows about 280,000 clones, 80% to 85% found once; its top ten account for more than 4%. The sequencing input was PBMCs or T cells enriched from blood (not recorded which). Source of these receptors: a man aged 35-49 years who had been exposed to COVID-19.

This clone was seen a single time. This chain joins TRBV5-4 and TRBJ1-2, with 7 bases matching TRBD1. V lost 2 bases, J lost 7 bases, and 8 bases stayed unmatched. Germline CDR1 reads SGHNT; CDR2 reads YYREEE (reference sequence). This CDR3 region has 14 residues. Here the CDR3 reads CASSFQGVEIGYTF. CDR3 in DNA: TGTGCCAGCAGCTTCCAGGGGGTTGAAATTGGCTACACCTTC.

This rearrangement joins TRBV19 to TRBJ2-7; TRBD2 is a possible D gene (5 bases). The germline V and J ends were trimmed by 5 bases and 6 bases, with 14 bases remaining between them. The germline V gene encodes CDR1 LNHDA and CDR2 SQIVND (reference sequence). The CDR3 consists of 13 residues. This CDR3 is CASSQRKEGEQYF. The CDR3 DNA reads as TGTGCCAGTAGTCAGCGGAAGGAAGGCGAGCAGTACTTC.

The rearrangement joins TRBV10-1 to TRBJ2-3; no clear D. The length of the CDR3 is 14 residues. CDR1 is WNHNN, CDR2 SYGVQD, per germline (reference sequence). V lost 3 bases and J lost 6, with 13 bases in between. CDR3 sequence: CASSDAGPVDTQYF. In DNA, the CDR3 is TGCGCCAGCAGTGATGCAGGCCCGGTGGATACGCAGTATTTT.

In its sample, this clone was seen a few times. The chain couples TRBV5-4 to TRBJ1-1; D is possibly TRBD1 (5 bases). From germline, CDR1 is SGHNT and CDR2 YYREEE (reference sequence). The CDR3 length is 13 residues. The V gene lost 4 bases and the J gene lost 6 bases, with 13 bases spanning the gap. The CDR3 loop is CASSKETRAEAFF. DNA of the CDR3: TGTGCCAGCAGCAAAGAGACCAGGGCTGAAGCTTTCTTT.

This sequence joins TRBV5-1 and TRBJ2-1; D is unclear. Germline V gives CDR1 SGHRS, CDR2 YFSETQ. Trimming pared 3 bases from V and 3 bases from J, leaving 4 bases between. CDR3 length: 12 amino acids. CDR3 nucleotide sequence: TGCGCCAGCAGCTCAAACTACAATGAGCAGTTCTTC. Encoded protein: CASSSNYNEQFF.

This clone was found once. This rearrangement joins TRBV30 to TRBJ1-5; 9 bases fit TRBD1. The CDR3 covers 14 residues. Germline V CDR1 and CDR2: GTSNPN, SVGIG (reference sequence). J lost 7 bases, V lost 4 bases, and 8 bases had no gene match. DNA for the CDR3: TGTGCCTGGACCCAGACAGGGGGTAACCAGCCCCAGCATTTT. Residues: CAWTQTGGNQPQHF.

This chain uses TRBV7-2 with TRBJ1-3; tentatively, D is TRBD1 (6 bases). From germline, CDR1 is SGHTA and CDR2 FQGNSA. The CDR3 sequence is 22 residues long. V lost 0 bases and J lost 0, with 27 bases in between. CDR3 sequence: CASSLAGLGGADSKYSGNTIYF. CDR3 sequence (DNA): TGTGCCAGCAGCTTAGCCGGATTGGGGGGGGCCGATTCTAAATACTCTGGAAACACCATATATTTT.

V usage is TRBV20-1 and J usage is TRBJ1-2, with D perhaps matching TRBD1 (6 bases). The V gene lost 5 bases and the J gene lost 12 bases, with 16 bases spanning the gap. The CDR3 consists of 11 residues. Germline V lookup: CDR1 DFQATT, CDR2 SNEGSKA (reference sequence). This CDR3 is CSASTGSKDTF. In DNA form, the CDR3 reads TGCAGTGCTTCCACAGGGTCTAAAGACACCTTC.

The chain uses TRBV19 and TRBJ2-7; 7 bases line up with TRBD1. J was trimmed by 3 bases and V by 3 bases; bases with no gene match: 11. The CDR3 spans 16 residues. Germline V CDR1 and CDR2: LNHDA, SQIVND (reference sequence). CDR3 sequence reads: CASSIQGGQVGYEQYF. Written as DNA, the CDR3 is TGTGCCAGTAGTATTCAGGGCGGACAGGTAGGCTACGAGCAGTACTTC.

This CDR3 is CASSKYAGTGVYNEQFF. The CDR3 DNA reads as TGTGCCAGCAGCAAATACGCCGGGACTGGAGTCTACAATGAGCAGTTCTTC. The V call is TRBV7-2, the J call TRBJ2-1; the D gene is possibly TRBD2 (6 bases). There are 17 residues in the CDR3. V lost 5 bases, J lost 3 bases, and 20 bases lay in between. Germline V CDR1 and CDR2: SGHTA, FQGNSA.

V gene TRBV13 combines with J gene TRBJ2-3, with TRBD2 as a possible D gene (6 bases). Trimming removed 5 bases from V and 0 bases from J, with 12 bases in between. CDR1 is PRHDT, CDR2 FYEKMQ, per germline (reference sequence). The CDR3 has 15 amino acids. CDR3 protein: CASSLAGTSTDTQYF. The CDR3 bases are TGTGCCAGCAGCCTCGCCGGGACTAGCACAGATACGCAGTATTTT.

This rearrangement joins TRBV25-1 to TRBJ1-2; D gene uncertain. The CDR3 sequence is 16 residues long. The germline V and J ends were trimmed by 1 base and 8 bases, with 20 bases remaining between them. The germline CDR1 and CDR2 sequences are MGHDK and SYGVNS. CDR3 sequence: CASSEFPHGGSGGYTF. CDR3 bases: TGTGCCAGCAGTGAATTCCCCCACGGAGGATCGGGAGGCTACACCTTC.